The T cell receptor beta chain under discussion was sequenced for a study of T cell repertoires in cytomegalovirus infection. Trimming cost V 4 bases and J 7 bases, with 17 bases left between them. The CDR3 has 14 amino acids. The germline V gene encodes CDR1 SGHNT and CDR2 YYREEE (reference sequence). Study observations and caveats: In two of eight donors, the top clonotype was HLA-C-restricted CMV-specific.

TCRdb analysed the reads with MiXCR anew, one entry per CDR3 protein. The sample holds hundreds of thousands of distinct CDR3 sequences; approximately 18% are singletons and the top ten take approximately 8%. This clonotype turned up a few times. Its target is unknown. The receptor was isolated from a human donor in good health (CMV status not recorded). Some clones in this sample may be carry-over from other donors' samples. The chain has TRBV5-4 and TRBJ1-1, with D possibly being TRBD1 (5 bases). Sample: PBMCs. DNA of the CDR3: TGTGCCAGCAGCGATGGTTGGGTAGGGGATGAAGCTTTCTTT. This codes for CASSDGWVGDEAFF. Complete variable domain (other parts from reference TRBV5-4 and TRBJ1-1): ETGVTQSPTHLIKTRGQQVTLRCSSQSGHNTVSWYQQALGQGPQFIFQYYREEENGRGNFPPRFSGLQFPNYSSELNVNALELDDSALYLCASSDGWVGDEAFFGQGTRLTVV.